This entry lists 6 T cell receptor beta chains sequenced from one sample in a study of cytomegalovirus exposure and HLA in healthy donors (dated by TCRdb to 2016 to 2017). Receptors were amplified or captured by the immunoSEQ multiplex PCR assay. For the multiplex PCR, a mixture combining 60 forward primers for TCR Vbeta segments and 13 reverse primers for TCR Jbeta segments was used. TCRdb took this table from immuneACCESS and kept in-frame rearrangements with V and J called. Such tables lack part of the clones; where checked against another copy, unresolved V genes explain under half of the gap, and the rest is unexplained. The sample profile shows under 150,000 clones; about 77% of them were found once. Approximately 5% of the sample lies in the top ten. Input material: PBMCs. Receptors were obtained from a woman aged 30 to 39 in good health and CMV-seropositive.

The chain uses TRBV10-3 and TRBJ2-1; 10 bases line up with TRBD2. This CDR3 is 16 amino acids long. J gave up 9 bases and V 3 bases, and 11 bases lay outside the gene matches. CDR1 ENHRY and CDR2 SYGVKD come from the germline V gene. The CDR3 DNA is TGTGCCATCAGTGATCCCCCCAGCGGGAGGGCCATTGAGCAGTTCTTC. This sequence encodes CAISDPPSGRAIEQFF.

In this sample, this clone turned up once. V gene TRBV18 combines with J gene TRBJ2-3, with unresolved D. The germline V gene encodes CDR1 KGHSH and CDR2 LQKENI. The V end was cut by 4 bases, the J end by 0 bases, with 5 bases between. The CDR3 consists of 13 residues. CDR3 DNA: TGTGCCAGCTCACTCACTAGCACAGATACGCAGTATTTT. This sequence encodes CASSLTSTDTQYF.

This sequence joins TRBV6-1 and TRBJ1-1; D not resolved. This CDR3 has 15 residues. Germline V lookup: CDR1 MNHNS, CDR2 SASEGT. V lost 2 bases and J 7 bases, leaving 17 bases between the germline ends. The CDR3: CASSEPRRGGFEAFF. CDR3 DNA: TGTGCCAGCAGTGAACCCCGACGTGGCGGTTTTGAAGCTTTCTTT.

The chain employs TRBV11-2 and TRBJ1-1; possible D gene TRBD1, 6 bases. Germline V lookup: CDR1 SGHAT, CDR2 FQNNGV. The CDR3 spans 15 residues. Deletions cut 1 base from V and 4 bases from J, with 13 bases between. This CDR3 is CASSLGNRVSTEAFF. DNA for the CDR3: TGTGCCAGCAGCTTAGGAAACAGGGTCAGCACTGAAGCTTTCTTT.

The chain carries TRBV18 and TRBJ1-1; TRBD1 aligns across 10 bases. Germline CDR1 and CDR2: KGHSH and LQKENI. The J segment lost 1 base and the V segment lost 2 bases, leaving 4 bases of the junction unmatched. This CDR3 is 16 amino acids long. CDR3 loop: CASSPGTGAWNTEAFF. CDR3 coding DNA: TGTGCCAGCTCACCAGGGACAGGGGCCTGGAACACTGAAGCTTTCTTT.

This clone turned up a few times. A junction end diverges from the germline sequence, so it may reflect a read error. This specimen includes other DNA sequences encoding the same CDR3. This rearrangement joins TRBV2 to TRBJ2-7; a weak D match, TRBD2 (5 bases). The germline gives CDR1 SNHLY, CDR2 FYNNEI. The CDR3 extends over 13 amino acids. The CDR3 here is CVSKEETAYEQYF. The CDR3 nucleotides are TGTGTCAGCAAGGAGGAGACGGCATACGAGCAGTACTTC.